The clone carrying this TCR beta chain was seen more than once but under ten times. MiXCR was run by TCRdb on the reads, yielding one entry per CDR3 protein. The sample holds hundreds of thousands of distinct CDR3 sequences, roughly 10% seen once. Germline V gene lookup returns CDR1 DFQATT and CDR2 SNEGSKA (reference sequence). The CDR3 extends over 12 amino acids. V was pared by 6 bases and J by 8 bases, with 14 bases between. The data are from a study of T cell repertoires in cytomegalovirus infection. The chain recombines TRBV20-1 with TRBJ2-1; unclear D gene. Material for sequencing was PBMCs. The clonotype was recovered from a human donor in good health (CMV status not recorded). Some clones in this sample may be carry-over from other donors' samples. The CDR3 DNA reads TGCAGTGCCGCCGTCCAGTGGCATGAGCAGTTCTTC. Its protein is CSAAVQWHEQFF.